This paragraph reports one TCR beta chain. Authors' processing steps: Counts of nucleated cells, estimated from reference gene primer amplification, were obtained. Profiled with immunoSEQ multiplex PCR; TCRdb holds only in-frame clones, not every one. Clone size and the V and J calls come from that table; the DNA yielded D and trimming. The sample contains around 95,000 clones, over 80% of which appear only once. CDR1 is MNHEY and CDR2 is SVGAGI in the germline V gene. This CDR3 contains 14 residues. The trim removed 6 bases at V and 6 bases at J, leaving 5 bases unmatched. This record belongs to a study of blood T cell repertoires in COVID-19. Overall study context: There were acute and convalescent COVID-19 samples, and they came from the United States, Italy and Spain. PBMCs, B-cell-depleted T cells, or T cells were the source of the cDNA or gDNA that made up the material.

The TCR originated in a middle-aged man with active or convalescent COVID-19. The source material was peripheral blood. This chain connects TRBV6-5 to TRBJ1-5; 10 nucleotides align to TRBD1. The CDR3 here is CASSTGTGVQPQHF. CDR3 DNA: TGTGCCAGCAGCACCGGGACAGGGGTTCAGCCCCAGCATTTT.